This TCR beta chain was captured by sequencing in a study of cytomegalovirus exposure and HLA in healthy donors. Study observations and caveats: Previous analysis showed most TCR beta V segments were productive about 87% or about 30% of the time. Cytomegalovirus status was reportedly diagnosed by the classifier with high specificity and sensitivity. Later analysis associated a missense DCLRE1C variant with TCR beta V- and J-gene trimming.

In the case of this clone: The antigen is not known.

The primer mix had 60 Vbeta and 13 Jbeta primers. Profiled with immunoSEQ multiplex PCR; TCRdb holds only in-frame clones, not every one. The sample yields about 120,000 clones, roughly 80% seen once. V gave up 1 base and J gave up 8 bases; unmatched junction bases: 15. This CDR3 has 18 residues. In germline, CDR1 is SQVTM, CDR2 ANQGSEA. Sequencing was carried out using PBMCs. The clonotype originates from a man aged 45-65 years in good health and CMV-seropositive. V is TRBV29-1 and J is TRBJ2-1; 12 nucleotides align to TRBD2. In DNA form, the CDR3 reads TGCAGCGTTGAAGGGGTTGCGACTAGCGGGAGAGTGCGGGATGAGCAGTTCTTC. This translates into CSVEGVATSGRVRDEQFF.